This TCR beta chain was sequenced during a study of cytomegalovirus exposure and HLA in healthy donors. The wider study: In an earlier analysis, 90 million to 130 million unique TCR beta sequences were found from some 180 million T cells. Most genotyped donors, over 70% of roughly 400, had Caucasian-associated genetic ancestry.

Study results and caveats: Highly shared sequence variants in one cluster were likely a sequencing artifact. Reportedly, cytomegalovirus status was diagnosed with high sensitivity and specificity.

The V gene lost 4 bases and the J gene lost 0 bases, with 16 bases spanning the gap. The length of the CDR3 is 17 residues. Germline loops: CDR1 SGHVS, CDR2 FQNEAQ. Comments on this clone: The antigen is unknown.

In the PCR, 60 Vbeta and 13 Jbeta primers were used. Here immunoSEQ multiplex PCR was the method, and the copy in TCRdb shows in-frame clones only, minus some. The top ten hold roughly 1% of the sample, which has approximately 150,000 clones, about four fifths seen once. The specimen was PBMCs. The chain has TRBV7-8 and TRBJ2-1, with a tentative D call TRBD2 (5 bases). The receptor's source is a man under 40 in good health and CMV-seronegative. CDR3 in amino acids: CASSSSRTASSYNEQFF. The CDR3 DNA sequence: TGTGCCAGCAGCTCCTCTCGGACTGCCAGCTCCTACAATGAGCAGTTCTTC.